Below, 21 T cell receptor beta chains from the same sample are listed, as sequenced in a study of OX40 agonist ivuxolimab in advanced cancers. The table came from immunoSEQ multiplex PCR; TCRdb's copy has only in-frame clones and leaves some out. The profile shows 25,000 to 30,000 clones, around 86% of them singletons. The starting material was CD4+ or CD8+ T cells sorted from blood, obtained in a trial of the OX40 agonist ivuxolimab. All receptors derive from an adult with an advanced solid tumor such as melanoma, head and neck, liver or kidney cancer.

The J gene is TRBJ2-2, the V gene TRBV7-9, with TRBD2 matching over 7 bases. In germline, CDR1 is SEHNR, CDR2 FQNEAQ (reference sequence). V shed 2 bases, J shed 5 bases, and the junction held 8 bases outside the gene matches. This CDR3 has 16 amino acids. This chain's CDR3 is CASSLRGGRETGELFF. The CDR3 DNA is TGTGCCAGCAGCTTACGTGGCGGGAGAGAGACCGGGGAGCTGTTTTTT. Combining the CDR3 with reference TRBV7-9 and TRBJ2-2 gives the whole variable domain DTGVSQNPRHKITKRGQNVTFRCDPISEHNRLYWYRQTLGQGPEFLTYFQNEAQLEKSRLLSDRFSAERPKGSFSTLEIQRTEQGDSAMYLCASSLRGGRETGELFFGEGSRLTVL.

This chain connects TRBV5-1 to TRBJ2-1, with D uncertain. Germline V gene sequence: CDR1 SGHRS, CDR2 YFSETQ. The CDR3 covers 13 residues. Trimming removed 0 bases at V and 8 bases at J, with 9 bases between. The CDR3 DNA follows: TGCGCCAGCAGCTTGGAATTGGACGATGAGCAGTTCTTC. It yields the protein CASSLELDDEQFF.

J is TRBJ2-7 and V is TRBV29-1, with D perhaps TRBD2 (7 bases). The germline gives CDR1 SQVTM, CDR2 ANQGSEA. The length of the CDR3 is 13 residues. Trimming pared 6 bases from V and 0 bases from J, leaving 12 bases between. DNA for the CDR3: TGCAGCGTCCGGGGGGCGTCCTCCTACGAGCAGTACTTC. Protein: CSVRGASSYEQYF.

The chain is built from TRBV9 and TRBJ1-4; D is possibly TRBD1 (6 bases). The CDR3 spans 17 residues. V was cut by 0 bases and J by 0 bases, with 12 bases left in between. Per the germline V gene, CDR1 is SGDLS and CDR2 is YYNGEE. The CDR3: CASSVAGTLATNEKLFF. Written as DNA, the CDR3 is TGTGCCAGCAGCGTAGCGGGGACACTAGCAACTAATGAAAAACTGTTTTTT.

This chain connects TRBV7-9 to TRBJ1-1, with D unresolved. V was cut by 5 bases and J by 5 bases, with 6 bases left in between. CDR3 length: 11 amino acids. CDR1 is SEHNR and CDR2 is FQNEAQ in the germline V gene (reference sequence). CDR3 protein: CASSHGTEAFF. The CDR3 nucleotides are TGTGCCAGCAGCCACGGGACTGAAGCTTTCTTT.

The rearrangement links TRBV29-1 to TRBJ2-1; 10 bases map to TRBD2. J was trimmed by 0 bases and V by 7 bases; bases with no gene match: 9. The V gene's germline CDR1 is SQVTM and CDR2 ANQGSEA. The CDR3 has 16 amino acids. CDR3 nucleotide sequence: TGCAGCGCCTCGGGACTAGCGTCAAGCTCCTACAATGAGCAGTTCTTC. It is translated as CSASGLASSSYNEQFF.

The gene calls are TRBV27 and TRBJ2-7; 10 bases align to TRBD2. V dropped 11 bases and J dropped 4; count of bases not matched to a gene: 5. The CDR3 spans 12 residues. Germline V lookup: CDR1 MNHEY, CDR2 SMNVEV (reference sequence). The CDR3, as DNA: TGTGCCTCAAAGGGACTAGCGTACGAGCAGTACTTC. Translated: CASKGLAYEQYF.

The genes are TRBV7-2 and TRBJ1-1; a weak D match, TRBD1 (5 bases). Germline CDR1 reads SGHTA; CDR2 reads FQGNSA. V was shortened by 2 bases and J by 4 bases, with 14 bases between the two germline ends. The CDR3 runs 15 residues. CDR3 residues: CASSLNYGGSTEAFF. The DNA of the CDR3 is TGTGCCAGCAGCTTAAACTACGGGGGAAGCACTGAAGCTTTCTTT.

The chain employs TRBV30 and TRBJ2-2; D is possibly TRBD1 or TRBD2 (7 bases each). V shed 8 bases and J shed 0 bases, with 13 bases lying between them. Germline-derived CDR1 and CDR2 are GTSNPN and SVGIG (reference sequence). The CDR3 runs 14 residues. CDR3 amino acids: CAKRDSSNTGELFF. CDR3 DNA sequence: TGTGCCAAGCGGGACAGTTCGAACACCGGGGAGCTGTTTTTT.

The V gene is TRBV18, the J gene TRBJ1-5; TRBD1 agrees at 10 bases. With V trimmed by 4 bases and J by 0 bases, 6 bases remained unmatched. Germline V lookup: CDR1 KGHSH, CDR2 LQKENI. This CDR3 spans 17 amino acids. The CDR3, as DNA: TGTGCCAGCTCACTGGACAGGGGGGCTTATAGCAATCAGCCCCAGCATTTT. It yields the protein CASSLDRGAYSNQPQHF.

The chain has TRBV27 and TRBJ2-4, with TRBD1 matching over 8 bases. The CDR3 length is 15 residues. Germline V lookup: CDR1 MNHEY, CDR2 SMNVEV (reference sequence). V dropped 7 bases and J dropped 0; count of bases not matched to a gene: 5. The CDR3 here is CASTSGGQAKNIQYF. The CDR3 DNA follows: TGTGCCAGCACTTCAGGGGGCCAAGCCAAAAACATTCAGTACTTC.

Only one count was recorded for this clone. V gene TRBV21-1 combines with J gene TRBJ2-7; TRBD2, the table's D call, lacks a check against the DNA. TRBV21-1 is a pseudogene. The CDR3 sequence is 16 residues long. Here the CDR3 reads CASSARTGTSFAEQYF. In DNA form, the CDR3 reads TGTGCCAGCAGCGCAAGAACCGGGACTAGCTTTGCCGAGCAGTACTTC.

V usage is TRBV9 and J usage is TRBJ2-3; D is uncertain. Looked up from germline, CDR1 is SGDLS and CDR2 is YYNGEE. The CDR3 has 15 amino acids. V was cut by 0 bases and J by 4 bases, with 12 bases left in between. The CDR3 DNA sequence: TGTGCCAGCAGCGTAGTGAGTTCGCGTGCAGATACGCAGTATTTT. Translation: CASSVVSSRADTQYF.

The rearrangement joins TRBV7-2 to TRBJ1-6, with D perhaps TRBD1 (6 bases). Per germline, CDR1 SGHTA and CDR2 FQGNSA. CDR3 length: 12 amino acids. CDR3 in amino acids: CAYRDNNSPLHF. The CDR3 DNA sequence: TGTGCTTACCGGGACAACAATTCACCCCTCCACTTT.

This sequence joins TRBV5-1 and TRBJ2-7; 8 bases fit TRBD2. J was trimmed by 2 bases and V by 4 bases; bases with no gene match: 11. CDR3 length: 16 residues. Germline CDR1 SGHRS, CDR2 YFSETQ. The CDR3 here is CASSAATSGPPYEQYF. DNA of the CDR3: TGCGCCAGCAGCGCAGCTACTAGCGGTCCCCCCTACGAGCAGTACTTC.

This clone is a singleton in its sample. This chain links TRBV9 with TRBJ1-2; D gene unclear. The V gene lost 0 bases and the J gene lost 8 bases, with 8 bases spanning the gap. Germline CDR1 reads SGDLS; CDR2 reads YYNGEE. The CDR3 contains 12 residues. The CDR3 nucleotides read TGTGCCAGCAGCGTAGAGGCCAGGGGCTACACCTTC. Amino acid sequence: CASSVEARGYTF.

The J gene is TRBJ1-5, the V gene TRBV11-2; 7 nucleotides align to TRBD1. The CDR3 has 18 amino acids. Germline CDR1 is SGHAT and CDR2 is FQNNGV. The ends lost 5 bases at V and 2 bases at J; junction bases unmatched: 15. The CDR3 protein is CASSHGQAPGYRNQPQHF. CDR3 coding DNA: TGTGCCAGCAGCCATGGACAGGCCCCGGGGTATCGCAATCAGCCCCAGCATTTT.

This clone was seen a single time. The chain uses TRBV28 and TRBJ1-1; D uncertain. The germline V gene encodes CDR1 MDHEN and CDR2 SYDVKM. The V gene lost 5 bases and the J gene lost 5 bases, with 12 bases spanning the gap. This CDR3 spans 13 amino acids. The CDR3 protein is CASSNLFLTEAFF. The CDR3 region has the DNA TGTGCCAGCAGTAATCTTTTCCTTACTGAAGCTTTCTTT.

The gene calls are TRBV9 and TRBJ1-5; perhaps TRBD1 as D (5 bases). Germline values: CDR1 SGDLS, CDR2 YYNGEE. Trimming removed 0 bases at V and 8 bases at J, with 15 bases between. The CDR3 contains 15 residues. DNA of the CDR3: TGTGCCAGCAGCGTAGGACAGTCGGGGTTGGAGCCCCAGCATTTT. It translates to CASSVGQSGLEPQHF.

The J gene is TRBJ2-1, the V gene TRBV4-2; 12 positions agree with TRBD2. The CDR3 extends over 17 amino acids. The J segment lost 7 bases and the V segment lost 4 bases, leaving 11 bases of the junction unmatched. Germline CDR1 reads LGHNA; CDR2 reads YNFKEQ. The CDR3 DNA follows: TGTGCCAGCAGCCCTACCCCAAGACTAGCGGGAGTTAATGAGCAGTTCTTC. Its protein is CASSPTPRLAGVNEQFF.

V usage is TRBV13 and J usage is TRBJ1-6; no reliable D call. From germline, CDR1 is PRHDT and CDR2 FYEKMQ (reference sequence). Trimming stripped 5 bases from V and 0 bases from J, with 11 bases between. This CDR3 region has 16 residues. The CDR3 DNA reads TGTGCCAGCAGCCGGACTAGAATCTCCTATAATTCACCCCTCCACTTT. Translating it yields CASSRTRISYNSPLHF.